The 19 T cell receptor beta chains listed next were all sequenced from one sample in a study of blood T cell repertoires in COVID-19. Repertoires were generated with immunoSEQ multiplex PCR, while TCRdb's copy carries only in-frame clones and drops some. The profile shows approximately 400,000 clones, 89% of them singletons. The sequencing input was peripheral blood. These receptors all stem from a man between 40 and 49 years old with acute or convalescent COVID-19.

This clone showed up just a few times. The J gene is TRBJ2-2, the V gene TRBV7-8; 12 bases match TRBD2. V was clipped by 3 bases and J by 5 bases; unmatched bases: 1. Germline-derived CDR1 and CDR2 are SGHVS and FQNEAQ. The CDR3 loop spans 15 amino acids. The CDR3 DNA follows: TGTGCCAGCAGCTTTGGGACTAGCGGGACCGGGGAGCTGTTTTTT. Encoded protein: CASSFGTSGTGELFF.

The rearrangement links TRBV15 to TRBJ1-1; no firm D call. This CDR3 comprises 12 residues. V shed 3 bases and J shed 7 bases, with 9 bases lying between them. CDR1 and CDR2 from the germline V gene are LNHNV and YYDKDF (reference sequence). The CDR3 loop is CATSRVTGEAFF. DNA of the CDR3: TGTGCCACCAGCAGGGTCACTGGTGAAGCTTTCTTT.

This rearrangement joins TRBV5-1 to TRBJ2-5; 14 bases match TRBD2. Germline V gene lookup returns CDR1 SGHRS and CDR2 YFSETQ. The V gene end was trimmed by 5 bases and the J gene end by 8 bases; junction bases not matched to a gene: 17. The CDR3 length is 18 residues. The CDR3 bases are TGCGCCAGCAGGCTTACGGGACTAGCGGGGGACCCTGTATTAACCCAGTACTTC. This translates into CASRLTGLAGDPVLTQYF.

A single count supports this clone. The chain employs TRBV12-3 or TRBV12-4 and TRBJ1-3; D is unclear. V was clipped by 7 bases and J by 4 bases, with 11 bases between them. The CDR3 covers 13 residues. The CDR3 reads CASTPRVGNTIYF. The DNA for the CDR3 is TGTGCCAGCACCCCACGGGTCGGAAACACCATATATTTT.

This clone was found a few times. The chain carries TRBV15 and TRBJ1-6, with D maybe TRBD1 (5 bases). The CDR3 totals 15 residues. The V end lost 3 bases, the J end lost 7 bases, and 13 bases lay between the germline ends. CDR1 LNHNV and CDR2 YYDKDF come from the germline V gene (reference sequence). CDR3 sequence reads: CATSSLRQGNSPLHF. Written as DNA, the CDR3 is TGTGCCACCAGCAGTCTTCGGCAGGGCAATTCACCCCTCCACTTT.

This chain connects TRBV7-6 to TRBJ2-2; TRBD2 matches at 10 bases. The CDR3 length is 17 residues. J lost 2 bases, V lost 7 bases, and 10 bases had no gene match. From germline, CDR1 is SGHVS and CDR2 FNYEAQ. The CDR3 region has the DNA TGTGCCAGCACATCATCATTAGCGGGAGGTAACACCGGGGAGCTGTTTTTT. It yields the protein CASTSSLAGGNTGELFF. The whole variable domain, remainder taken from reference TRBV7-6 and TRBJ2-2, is GAGVSQSPRYKVTKRGQDVALRCDPISGHVSLYWYRQALGQGPEFLTYFNYEAQQDKSGLPNDRFSAERPEGSISTLTIQRTEQRDSAMYRCASTSSLAGGNTGELFFGEGSRLTVL.

DNA for the CDR3: TGCGCCAGCAGAGCCGGGACAGGGGATCAACACGAGCAGTACTTC. Its protein product is CASRAGTGDQHEQYF. This rearrangement joins TRBV5-1 to TRBJ2-7, with 10 positions matching TRBD1. Germline V gene data show CDR1 as SGHRS and CDR2 as YFSETQ. Germline trimming cut 5 bases from V and 5 bases from J; bases unmatched to any gene: 10. The CDR3 extends over 15 amino acids.

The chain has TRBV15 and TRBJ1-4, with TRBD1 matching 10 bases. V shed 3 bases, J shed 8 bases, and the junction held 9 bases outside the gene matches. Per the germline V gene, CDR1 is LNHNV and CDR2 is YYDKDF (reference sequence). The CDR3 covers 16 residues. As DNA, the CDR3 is TGTGCCACCAGCAGCGGGACAGGGGAGATTAGGGAAAAACTGTTTTTT. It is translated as CATSSGTGEIREKLFF.

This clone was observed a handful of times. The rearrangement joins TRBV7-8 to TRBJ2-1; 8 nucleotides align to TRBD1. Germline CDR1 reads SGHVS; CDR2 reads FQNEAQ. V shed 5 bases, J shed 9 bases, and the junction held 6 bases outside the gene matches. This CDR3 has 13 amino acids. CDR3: CASSTDRVSEQFF. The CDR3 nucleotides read TGTGCCAGCAGCACGGACAGGGTTAGTGAGCAGTTCTTC.

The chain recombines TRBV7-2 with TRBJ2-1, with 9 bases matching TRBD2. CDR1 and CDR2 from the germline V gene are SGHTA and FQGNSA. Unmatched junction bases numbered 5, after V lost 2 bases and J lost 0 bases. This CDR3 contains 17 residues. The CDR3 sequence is CASSLQTSGYSYNEQFF. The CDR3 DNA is TGTGCCAGCAGCTTACAGACTAGCGGATACTCCTACAATGAGCAGTTCTTC.

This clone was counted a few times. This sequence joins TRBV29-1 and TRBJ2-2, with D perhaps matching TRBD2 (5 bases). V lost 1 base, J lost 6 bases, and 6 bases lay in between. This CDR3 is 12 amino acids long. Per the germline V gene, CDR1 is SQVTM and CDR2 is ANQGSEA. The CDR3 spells CSVEGRAGELFF. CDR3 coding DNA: TGCAGCGTTGAAGGGCGGGCCGGGGAGCTGTTTTTT.

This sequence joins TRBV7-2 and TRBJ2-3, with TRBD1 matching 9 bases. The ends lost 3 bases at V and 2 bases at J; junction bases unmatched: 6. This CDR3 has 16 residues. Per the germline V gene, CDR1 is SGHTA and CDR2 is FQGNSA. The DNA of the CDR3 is TGTGCCAGCAGCTTGGGGACAGGGCTAAACACAGATACGCAGTATTTT. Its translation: CASSLGTGLNTDTQYF.

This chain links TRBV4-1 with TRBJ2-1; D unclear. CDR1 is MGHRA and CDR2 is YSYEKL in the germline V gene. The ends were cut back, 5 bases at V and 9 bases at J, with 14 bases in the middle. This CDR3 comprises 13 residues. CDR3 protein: CASSYRPSGEQFF. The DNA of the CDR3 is TGCGCCAGCAGCTATAGACCGTCGGGTGAGCAGTTCTTC.

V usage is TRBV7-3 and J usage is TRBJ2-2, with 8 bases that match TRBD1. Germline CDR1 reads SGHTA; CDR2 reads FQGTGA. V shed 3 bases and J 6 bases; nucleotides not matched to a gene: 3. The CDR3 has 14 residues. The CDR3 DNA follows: TGTGCCAGCAGCTTTTCAGGGGGCGCCGGGGAGCTGTTTTTT. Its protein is CASSFSGGAGELFF.

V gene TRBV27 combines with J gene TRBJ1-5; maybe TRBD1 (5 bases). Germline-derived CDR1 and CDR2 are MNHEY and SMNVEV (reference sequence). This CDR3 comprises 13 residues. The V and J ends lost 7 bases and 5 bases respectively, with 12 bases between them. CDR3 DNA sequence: TGTGCCAGCAAAGCAGGGTGGCATCAGCCCCAGCATTTT. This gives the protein CASKAGWHQPQHF.

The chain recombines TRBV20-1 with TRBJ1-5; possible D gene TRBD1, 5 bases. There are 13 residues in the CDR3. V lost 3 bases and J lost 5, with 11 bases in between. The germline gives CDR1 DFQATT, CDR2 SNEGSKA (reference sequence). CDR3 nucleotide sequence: TGCAGTGCTAGTAAGGGGAAAGATCAGCCCCAGCATTTT. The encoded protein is CSASKGKDQPQHF.

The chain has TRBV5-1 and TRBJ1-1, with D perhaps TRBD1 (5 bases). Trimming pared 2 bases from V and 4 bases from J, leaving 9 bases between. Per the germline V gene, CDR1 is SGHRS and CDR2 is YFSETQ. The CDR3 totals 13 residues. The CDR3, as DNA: TGCGCCAGCAGCTTCGCAGGGCCCACTGAAGCTTTCTTT. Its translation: CASSFAGPTEAFF.

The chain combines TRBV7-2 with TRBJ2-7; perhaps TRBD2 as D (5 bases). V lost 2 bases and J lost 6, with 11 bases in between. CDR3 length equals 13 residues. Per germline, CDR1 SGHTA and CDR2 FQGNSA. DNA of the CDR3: TGTGCCAGCAGCTTACACTGGGAGTCCGAGCAGTACTTC. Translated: CASSLHWESEQYF.

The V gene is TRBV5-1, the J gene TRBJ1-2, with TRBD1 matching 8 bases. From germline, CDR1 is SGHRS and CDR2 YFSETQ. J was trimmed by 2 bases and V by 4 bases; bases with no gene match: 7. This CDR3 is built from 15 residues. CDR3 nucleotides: TGCGCCAGCAGCGCCCATCGACAGGGGAACTATGGCTACACCTTC. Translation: CASSAHRQGNYGYTF.